This T cell receptor (beta chain) was sequenced for a study of T-cell memory formation after mild COVID-19. Study details: Each donor largely had its own TCR clusters.

The CDR3 is 12 residues long. Germline CDR1 is GTSNPN and CDR2 is SVGIG (reference sequence). The V end was cut by 0 bases, the J end by 12 bases, with 12 bases between. Sample barcodes and UMIs were carried by the TCR alpha and TCR beta cDNA libraries that 5'RACE generated with constant-segment primers. TCRdb called the 5' RACE reads again in MiXCR, with one record for every CDR3 protein. Of under 200,000 distinct CDR3 sequences in the sample, roughly 10% were seen once. Material for sequencing was PBMCs or a T cell subset sorted from them (not recorded which). The chain joins TRBV30 to TRBJ2-1, with unresolved D. The TCR sequence derives from a man in his late teens or twenties who had mild COVID-19 (a few samples of this study predate the infection). Cell type and time point are not known. CDR3 residues: CAWSVKGRRQFF. The CDR3 region has the DNA TGTGCCTGGAGTGTAAAAGGGCGTCGGCAGTTCTTC. Looking up the rest from reference TRBV30 and TRBJ2-1 gives the full variable domain: SQTIHQWPATLVQPVGSPLSLECTVEGTSNPNLYWYRQAAGRGLQLLFYSVGIGQISSEVPQNLSASRPQDRQFILSSKKLLLSDSGFYLCAWSVKGRRQFFGPGTRLTVL.